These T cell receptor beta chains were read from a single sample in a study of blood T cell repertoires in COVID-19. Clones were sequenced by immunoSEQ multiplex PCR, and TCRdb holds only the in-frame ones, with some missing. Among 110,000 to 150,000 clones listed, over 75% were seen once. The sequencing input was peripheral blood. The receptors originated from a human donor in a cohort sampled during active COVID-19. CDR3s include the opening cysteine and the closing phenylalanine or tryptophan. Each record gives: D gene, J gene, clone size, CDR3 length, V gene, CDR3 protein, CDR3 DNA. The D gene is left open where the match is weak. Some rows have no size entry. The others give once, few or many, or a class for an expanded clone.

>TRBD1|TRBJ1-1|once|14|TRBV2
CASSVGTGASEAFF
TGTGCCAGCAGTGTTGGGACAGGGGCATCTGAAGCTTTCTTT
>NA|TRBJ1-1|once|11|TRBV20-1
CSAPGDTEAFF
TGCAGTGCCCCGGGGGACACTGAAGCTTTCTTT
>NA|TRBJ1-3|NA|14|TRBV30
CAWSVGNGGNTIYF
TGTGCCTGGAGTGTGGGTAATGGAGGGAACACCATATATTTT
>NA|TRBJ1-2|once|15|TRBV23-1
CASSQIRGVAYGYTF
TGCGCCAGCAGTCAAATCCGGGGGGTAGCCTATGGCTACACCTTC
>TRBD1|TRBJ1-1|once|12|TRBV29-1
CSVSTGDSEAFF
TGCAGCGTTTCAACAGGGGACTCTGAAGCTTTCTTT
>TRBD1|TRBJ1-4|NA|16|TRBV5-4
CASSSAGQGTNEKLFF
TGTGCCAGCAGCTCGGCGGGACAGGGAACGAATGAAAAACTGTTTTTT
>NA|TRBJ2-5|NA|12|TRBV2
CASSGQQETQYF
TGTGCCAGCAGTGGACAGCAAGAGACCCAGTACTTC
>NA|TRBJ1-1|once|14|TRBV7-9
CASSREGGGTEAFF
TGTGCCAGCAGTCGGGAGGGAGGGGGCACTGAAGCTTTCTTT
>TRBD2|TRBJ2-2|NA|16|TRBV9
CASSGRRTRGSGELFF
TGTGCCAGCAGCGGACGGAGGACTAGGGGCTCCGGGGAGCTGTTTTTT
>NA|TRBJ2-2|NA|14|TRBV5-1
CASSSTASTGELFF
TGCGCCAGCAGCTCTACCGCTTCCACCGGGGAGCTGTTTTTT
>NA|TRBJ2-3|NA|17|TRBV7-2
CASSLLYGVGLADTQYF
TGTGCCAGCAGCTTATTATACGGGGTAGGGTTGGCAGATACGCAGTATTTT
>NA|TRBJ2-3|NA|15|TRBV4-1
CASSHAAVSTDTQYF
TGCGCCAGCAGCCATGCGGCGGTTAGCACAGATACGCAGTATTTT
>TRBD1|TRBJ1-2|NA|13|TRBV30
CAWRQGTFYGYTF
TGTGCCTGGAGACAGGGGACCTTCTATGGCTACACCTTC
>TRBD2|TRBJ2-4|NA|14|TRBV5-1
CASSSISGSDIQYF
TGCGCCAGCAGCTCAATTAGCGGGAGTGACATTCAGTACTTC
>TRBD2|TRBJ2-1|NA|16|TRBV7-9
CASSELPGLGYNEQFF
TGTGCCAGCAGCGAACTACCGGGACTAGGATACAATGAGCAGTTCTTC
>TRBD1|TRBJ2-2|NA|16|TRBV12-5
CASGLVLGQGPGELFF
TGTGCTAGTGGTTTGGTGCTAGGACAGGGACCCGGGGAGCTGTTTTTT
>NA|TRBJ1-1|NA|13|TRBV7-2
CASSSLVNTEAFF
TGTGCCAGCAGCTCCCTCGTAAACACTGAAGCTTTCTTT
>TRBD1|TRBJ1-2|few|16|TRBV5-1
CASSSPNFDRGYGYTF
TGCGCCAGCAGCTCACCGAATTTCGACAGGGGCTATGGCTACACCTTC
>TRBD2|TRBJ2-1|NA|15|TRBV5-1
CASSSGTSGSHEQFF
TGCGCCAGCAGCTCCGGGACTAGCGGGAGCCATGAGCAGTTCTTC
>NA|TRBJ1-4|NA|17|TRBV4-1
CASSQDARRLLTEKLFF
TGCGCCAGCAGCCAAGATGCCCGGCGATTACTAACAGAAAAACTGTTTTTT
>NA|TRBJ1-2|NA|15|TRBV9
CASSSSAGTNYGYTF
TGTGCCAGCAGCTCTAGTGCAGGGACTAACTATGGCTACACCTTC
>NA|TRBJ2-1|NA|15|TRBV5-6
CASSLIQGGGRGQFF
TGTGCCAGCAGCTTGATCCAGGGCGGCGGAAGGGGGCAGTTCTTC
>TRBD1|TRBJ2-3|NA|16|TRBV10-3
CAISARGQGLTDTQYF
TGTGCCATCAGTGCTAGGGGACAGGGCCTTACAGATACGCAGTATTTT
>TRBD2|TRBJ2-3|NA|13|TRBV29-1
CSVVVAGVDTQYF
TGCAGCGTTGTAGTGGCGGGAGTCGATACGCAGTATTTT
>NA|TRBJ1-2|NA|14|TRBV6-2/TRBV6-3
CASSSPRERYGYTF
TGTGCCAGCAGTTCTCCGAGGGAACGGTATGGCTACACCTTC
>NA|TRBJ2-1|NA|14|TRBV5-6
CASTGRSSYNEQFF
TGTGCCAGCACCGGTAGGAGCTCCTACAATGAGCAGTTCTTC
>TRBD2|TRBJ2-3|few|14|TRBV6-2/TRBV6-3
CASSSGTTTDTQYF
TGTGCCAGCAGTTCCGGGACTACCACAGATACGCAGTATTTT
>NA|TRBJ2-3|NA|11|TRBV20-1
CSARLGGAQYF
TGCAGTGCTAGACTGGGGGGTGCGCAGTATTTT
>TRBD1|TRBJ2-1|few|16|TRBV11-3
CASSYDRELFLNEQFF
TGTGCCAGCAGCTACGACAGGGAGCTTTTTTTGAATGAGCAGTTCTTC
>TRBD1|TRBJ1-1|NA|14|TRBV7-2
CASSRDSMNTEAFF
TGTGCCAGCAGCCGGGACAGTATGAACACTGAAGCTTTCTTT
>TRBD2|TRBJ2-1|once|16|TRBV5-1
CASSLIPSGFYNEQFF
TGCGCCAGCAGCTTGATACCTAGCGGCTTCTACAATGAGCAGTTCTTC
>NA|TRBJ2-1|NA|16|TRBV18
CASSRSRGPEVNEQFF
TGTGCCAGCTCACGCTCCAGGGGTCCAGAGGTCAATGAGCAGTTCTTC
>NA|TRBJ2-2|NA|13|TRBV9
CASSGGEIGELFF
TGTGCCAGCAGCGGGGGGGAGATCGGGGAGCTGTTTTTT
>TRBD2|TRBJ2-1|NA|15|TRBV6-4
CASSVSGGPGNEQFF
TGTGCCAGCAGTGTCTCGGGGGGGCCCGGGAATGAGCAGTTCTTC
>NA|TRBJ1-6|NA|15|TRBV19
CASSIGGPYNSPLHF
TGTGCCAGTAGTATCGGGGGACCCTATAATTCACCCCTCCACTTT
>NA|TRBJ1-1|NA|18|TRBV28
CASSLYAGRGQPNTEAFF
TGTGCCAGCAGTTTATATGCCGGACGCGGACAGCCGAACACTGAAGCTTTCTTT
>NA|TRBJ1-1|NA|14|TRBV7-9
CASSFAGLNTEAFF
TGTGCCAGCAGCTTCGCAGGTTTGAACACTGAAGCTTTCTTT
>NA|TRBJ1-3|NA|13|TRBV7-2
CASSLAAGNTIYF
TGTGCCAGCAGCTTAGCAGCCGGAAACACCATATATTTT
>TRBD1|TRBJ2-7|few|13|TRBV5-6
CASSPGTAYEQYF
TGTGCCAGCAGCCCCGGGACAGCTTACGAGCAGTACTTC
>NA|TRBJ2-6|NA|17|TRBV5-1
CASSRIGLRDRANVLTF
TGCGCCAGCAGCAGAATAGGACTCCGGGACAGGGCCAACGTCCTGACTTTC
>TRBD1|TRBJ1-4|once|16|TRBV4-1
CASSLRTGGRNEKLFF
TGCGCCAGCAGCCTTCGGACAGGGGGTAGAAATGAAAAACTGTTTTTT
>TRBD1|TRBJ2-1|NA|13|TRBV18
CASSPGQNNEQFF
TGTGCCAGCTCACCGGGACAGAACAATGAGCAGTTCTTC
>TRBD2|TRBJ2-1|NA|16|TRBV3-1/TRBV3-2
CASSQDLAGVENEQFF
TGTGCCAGCAGCCAAGATCTAGCGGGAGTCGAAAATGAGCAGTTCTTC
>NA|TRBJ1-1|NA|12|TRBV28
CASSPPGRGAFF
TGTGCCAGCAGTCCTCCAGGTCGCGGGGCTTTCTTT
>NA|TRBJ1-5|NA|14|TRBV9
CASSAGSSNQPQHF
TGTGCCAGCAGTGCGGGAAGTAGCAATCAGCCCCAGCATTTT
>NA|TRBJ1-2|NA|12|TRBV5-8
CASSLGDYGYTF
TGTGCCAGCAGCTTAGGAGACTATGGCTACACCTTC
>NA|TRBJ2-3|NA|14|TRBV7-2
CASSYTHSTDTQYF
TGTGCCAGCAGCTATACTCATAGCACAGATACGCAGTATTTT
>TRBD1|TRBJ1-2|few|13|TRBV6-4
CASSPRTGEGYTF
TGTGCCAGCAGTCCTAGGACAGGGGAAGGCTACACCTTC
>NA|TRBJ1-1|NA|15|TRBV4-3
CASSRGRGYDTEAFF
TGCGCCAGCAGCCGGGGCAGGGGTTATGACACTGAAGCTTTCTTT